This T cell receptor (beta chain) appears in the sequencing data of a study of T-cell memory formation after mild COVID-19. Study-level background: Clusters were largely donor specific.

This clonotype was picked up many times. Via MiXCR, TCRdb re-called the 5' RACE reads, giving one row per CDR3 protein. Here the sample spans under 350,000 distinct CDR3 sequences, around 16% being singletons. The sample comprised PBMCs or a T cell subset sorted from them (not recorded which). This TCR derives from a man between 18 and 29 years old who had mild COVID-19 (a few samples of this study predate the infection). Cell type and time point are not known.

CDR3: CAISAYSYEQYF. CDR3 in DNA: TGTGCCATCAGTGCGTACTCCTACGAGCAGTACTTC. V gene TRBV10-3 combines with J gene TRBJ2-7, with D unresolved. The CDR3 consists of 12 residues. V dropped 4 bases and J dropped 0 bases, with 4 bases sitting between them. CDR1 is ENHRY and CDR2 is SYGVKD in the germline V gene.